The source of this TCR beta chain is a study of cytomegalovirus exposure and HLA in healthy donors. General study findings and limits: Per a prior analysis, the majority of TCR beta V segments were productive roughly 90% or roughly 30% of the time.

Germline lookup yields CDR1 SGHRS and CDR2 YFSETQ. The CDR3 totals 14 residues. Points on this clone: Its antigen is currently unknown.

60 Vbeta and 13 Jbeta primers were used in PCR. TCRdb's table, derived via immunoSEQ multiplex PCR, lists solely in-frame clones and lacks some. The repertoire holds 150,000 to 200,000 clones, with roughly four fifths as singletons. This TCR was recovered from a man over 45 in good health and CMV-seropositive. The sequencing sample was made of PBMCs. This chain uses TRBV5-1 with TRBJ2-5; 8 bases fit TRBD1. The J call is uncertain, as TRBJ2-7 better fits the DNA end. CDR3: CASSLDRGDYEQYF. CDR3 nucleotides: TGCGCCAGCAGCTTAGACAGGGGTGACTACGAGCAGTACTTC.